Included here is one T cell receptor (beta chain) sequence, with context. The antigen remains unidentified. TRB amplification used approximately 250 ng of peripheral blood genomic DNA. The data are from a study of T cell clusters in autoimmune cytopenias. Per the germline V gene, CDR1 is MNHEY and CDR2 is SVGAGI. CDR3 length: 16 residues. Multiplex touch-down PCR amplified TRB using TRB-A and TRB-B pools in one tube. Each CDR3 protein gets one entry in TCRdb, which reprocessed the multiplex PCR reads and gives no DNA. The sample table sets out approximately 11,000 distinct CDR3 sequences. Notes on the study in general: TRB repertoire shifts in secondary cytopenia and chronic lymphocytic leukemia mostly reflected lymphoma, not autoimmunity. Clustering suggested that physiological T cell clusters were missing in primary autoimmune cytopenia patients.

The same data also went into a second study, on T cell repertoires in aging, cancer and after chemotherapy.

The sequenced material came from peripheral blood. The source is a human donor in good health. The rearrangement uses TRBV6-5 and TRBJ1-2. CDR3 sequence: CASSYDLLTGADGYTF.